Described below is a single T cell receptor (beta chain) sequence and its context. Its antigen remains unknown. This specimen belongs to a study of PD-1 blockade in classical Hodgkin lymphoma. General study results and limits: The authors have not defined what causes the repertoire differences, possibly disease activity or prior therapy. TCR diversity rose significantly by C4D1 in CD4+ but not CD8+ cells. Exclusion was applied to patients who started nivolumab under 1 year after ASCT. Before treatment, TCR diversity in newly diagnosed patients was reportedly lower than in healthy donors.

The data were produced by immunoSEQ multiplex PCR, yet TCRdb's version contains in-frame clones alone and is incomplete. This table holds about 90,000 clones, 83% found once. Time point meaning: cycle 4 day 1 (C4D1), after 5 to 7 weeks of nivolumab. Autologous stem cell transplantation was followed by relapse in every patient, and brentuximab vedotin exposure varied. CDR3 size: 15 residues. V was clipped by 4 bases and J by 3 bases, with 13 bases between them. Germline V CDR1 and CDR2: SGDLS, YYNGEE. The sequence was collected from a human donor with classical Hodgkin lymphoma. The source was peripheral blood mononuclear cells (PBMCs), collected before the fourth cycle of nivolumab. This chain uses TRBV9 with TRBJ2-2; D unclear. The CDR3: CASSPSPQHTGELFF. The CDR3 region has the DNA TGTGCCAGCAGCCCGAGCCCACAGCACACCGGGGAGCTGTTTTTT. Variable domain in full (rest from reference TRBV9 and TRBJ2-2): DSGVTQTPKHLITATGQRVTLRCSPRSGDLSVYWYQQSLDQGLQFLIQYYNGEERAKGNILERFSAQQFPDLHSELNLSSLELGDSALYFCASSPSPQHTGELFFGEGSRLTVL.